This T cell receptor beta chain was sequenced in a study of blood T cell repertoires in COVID-19. This clone was counted once. Trimming at V came to 7 bases and at J to 3 bases, leaving 5 bases not matched to a gene. The CDR3 covers 14 residues. Looked up from germline, CDR1 is SNHLY and CDR2 is FYNNEI. Per the authors' pipeline: Scientists estimated how many nucleated cells there were by amplifying reference gene primers. Generated by immunoSEQ multiplex PCR, the TCRdb table keeps only in-frame clones and is missing some. V, J and clone size reflect that table, while D and trimming were determined from the DNA. The sample yields around 330,000 clones, approximately 88% seen once. Enrolment of Seattle patients took place during active infection, and they were followed longitudinally.

The TCR comes from a woman in her thirties with COVID-19, enrolled during active disease. V and J are TRBV2 and TRBJ2-1; 8 nucleotides agree with TRBD1. The sequencing sample was made of peripheral blood. The CDR3 is CASKGQGYYNEQFF. The CDR3 DNA is TGTGCCAGCAAAGGACAGGGCTACTACAATGAGCAGTTCTTC.